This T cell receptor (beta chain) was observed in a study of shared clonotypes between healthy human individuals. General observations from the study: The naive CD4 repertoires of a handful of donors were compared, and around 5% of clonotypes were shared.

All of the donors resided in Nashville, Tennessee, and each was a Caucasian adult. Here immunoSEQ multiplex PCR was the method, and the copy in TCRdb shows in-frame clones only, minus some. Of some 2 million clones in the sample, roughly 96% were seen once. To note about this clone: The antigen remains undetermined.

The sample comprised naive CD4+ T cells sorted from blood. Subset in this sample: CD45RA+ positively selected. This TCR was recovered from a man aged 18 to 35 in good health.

CDR3 nucleotide sequence: TGTGCCTGGAGTTCAGAAGGGGCCCTCTATGGCTACACCTTC. Protein product: CAWSSEGALYGYTF. The chain joins TRBV30 to TRBJ1-2; D perhaps matches TRBD1 (5 bases). CDR3 size: 14 residues. V lost 2 bases, J lost 4 bases, and 14 bases lay in between. Germline V gene sequence: CDR1 GTSNPN, CDR2 SVGIG (reference sequence).